This T cell receptor (beta chain) was sequenced for a study of blood T cell repertoires in COVID-19. On the study more broadly: From the United States, Italy and Spain came samples of acute and convalescent COVID-19. The analysed material was cDNA or gDNA that came from T cells, B-cell-depleted T cells, or PBMCs.

V was shortened by 10 bases and J by 4 bases, with 10 bases between the two germline ends. The CDR3 is made up of 12 amino acids. Per the authors' pipeline: Using reference gene primer amplification, nucleated cell counts were estimated. TCRdb keeps only in-frame clones here, not all; method: immunoSEQ multiplex PCR. V and J calls and clone size come straight from that table; D and trimming were deduced from the DNA. The sample records a few hundred thousand clones, 80% to 90% being singletons. This TCR was recovered from a woman aged 35 to 49 who had recovered from COVID-19. Sequences were obtained from peripheral blood. This chain uses TRBV12-3 or TRBV12-4 with TRBJ2-2, with D possibly being TRBD2 (5 bases). The CDR3 DNA reads TGTGCCACCGCACGGGGCACCGGGGAGCTGTTTTTT. Amino acids: CATARGTGELFF.